One and the same sample provided the 20 T cell receptor beta chains below, sequenced in a study of identical twins. TCRdb re-derived calls from the 5' RACE reads in MiXCR, one entry per CDR3 protein. The table records 430,000 or so distinct CDR3 sequences, 24% of them present only once. The sample was also linked to a second study, of T cells expressing NK-cell markers.

Material for sequencing was CD4+ T cells sorted from blood. These receptors were collected from a woman aged 18-29 years in good health.

J is TRBJ1-6 and V is TRBV7-2, with 7 bases matching TRBD1. CDR3 length equals 17 residues. Germline CDR1 is SGHTA and CDR2 is FQGNSA. With 5 bases clipped from V and 6 bases from J, the junction kept 13 bases outside the gene matches. Here the CDR3 reads CASSLGVSGTVNSPLHF. CDR3 DNA: TGTGCCAGCAGCCTGGGGGTGAGTGGGACAGTTAATTCACCCCTCCACTTT. The full variable domain, with the rest looked up from reference TRBV7-2 and TRBJ1-6, is GAGVSQSPSNKVTEKGKDVELRCDPISGHTALYWYRQSLGQGLEFLIYFQGNSAPDKSGLPSDRFSAERTGGSVSTLTIQRTQQEDSAVYLCASSLGVSGTVNSPLHFGNGTRLTVT.

The table lists this clonotype with a count of one. The chain uses TRBV20-1 and TRBJ2-5; 7 bases map to TRBD1. V shed 6 bases, J shed 2 bases, and the junction held 3 bases outside the gene matches. This CDR3 is built from 12 residues. CDR1 is DFQATT, CDR2 SNEGSKA, per germline (reference sequence). The CDR3 region is CSARTGQETQYF. The CDR3 DNA sequence: TGCAGTGCCAGGACAGGACAAGAGACCCAGTACTTC.

V and J are TRBV7-2 and TRBJ2-7; no firm D call. This CDR3 spans 14 amino acids. V gave up 2 bases and J gave up 2 bases, with 10 bases separating them. Looked up from germline, CDR1 is SGHTA and CDR2 is FQGNSA. This CDR3 reads CASSLRAEAYEQYF. DNA of the CDR3: TGTGCCAGCAGCTTACGGGCAGAAGCCTACGAGCAGTACTTC. The whole variable domain, remainder taken from reference TRBV7-2 and TRBJ2-7, is GAGVSQSPSNKVTEKGKDVELRCDPISGHTALYWYRQSLGQGLEFLIYFQGNSAPDKSGLPSDRFSAERTGGSVSTLTIQRTQQEDSAVYLCASSLRAEAYEQYFGPGTRLTVT.

V usage is TRBV7-9 and J usage is TRBJ1-6, with a tentative D call TRBD1 (6 bases). Germline V gene lookup returns CDR1 SEHNR and CDR2 FQNEAQ (reference sequence). Trimming took 5 bases from V and 12 from J, leaving 20 bases between them. The CDR3 sequence is 15 residues long. The CDR3 spells CASSPQGGHGKPLHF. CDR3 coding DNA: TGTGCCAGCAGCCCGCAAGGGGGACATGGCAAACCCCTCCACTTT.

The chain carries TRBV4-1 and TRBJ2-5; the D gene is possibly TRBD2 (6 bases). V dropped 3 bases and J dropped 5 bases, with 16 bases sitting between them. The CDR3 sequence is 15 residues long. The germline V gene encodes CDR1 MGHRA and CDR2 YSYEKL. CDR3 nucleotides: TGCGCCAGCAGCCATCAGGGACTTGCTCGCGAGACCCAGTACTTC. As protein: CASSHQGLARETQYF.

This clonotype was picked up many times. The chain uses TRBV6-5 and TRBJ1-2, with TRBD1 matching 8 bases. With V trimmed by 5 bases and J by 8 bases, 4 bases remained unmatched. The length of the CDR3 is 12 residues. Germline V lookup: CDR1 MNHEY, CDR2 SVGAGI. CDR3 in amino acids: CASSTGDRGYTF. The CDR3 DNA reads TGTGCCAGCAGTACAGGGGACAGGGGCTACACCTTC.

The genes are TRBV6-1 and TRBJ2-7; TRBD1 matches at 7 bases. The CDR3 is made up of 13 amino acids. V was clipped by 3 bases and J by 4 bases; unmatched bases: 3. The germline V gene encodes CDR1 MNHNS and CDR2 SASEGT. The CDR3 region is CASSETGPYEQYF. For the CDR3, the DNA is TGTGCCAGCAGTGAGACAGGGCCATACGAGCAGTACTTC.

This clonotype turned up a few times. The CDR3 DNA follows: TGCGCCAGCAGCCAAGATCAGTCCTATGGCTACACCTTC. Translation: CASSQDQSYGYTF. The chain employs TRBV4-3 and TRBJ1-2; D is unresolved. Deletions cut 0 bases from V and 4 bases from J, with 6 bases between. The CDR3 runs 13 residues. Germline V gene sequence: CDR1 LGHNA, CDR2 YSLEER.

This clonotype was picked up a small number of times. The chain has TRBV20-1 and TRBJ2-7; TRBD1 is a possible D gene (6 bases). The V end was cut by 4 bases, the J end by 0 bases, with 13 bases between. Germline CDR1 is DFQATT and CDR2 is SNEGSKA (reference sequence). The CDR3 length is 14 residues. The CDR3 sequence is CSAKLAGVSYEQYF. Written as DNA, the CDR3 is TGCAGTGCTAAGTTAGCAGGGGTCTCCTACGAGCAGTACTTC.

The gene calls are TRBV20-1 and TRBJ2-1; TRBD2 aligns across 11 bases. The CDR3 has 15 amino acids. The germline V gene has CDR1 DFQATT and CDR2 SNEGSKA (reference sequence). The V segment lost 0 bases and the J segment 7 bases; nucleotides outside the gene matches: 5. The CDR3 DNA reads as TGCAGTGCTAGAGATGCGGCTAGCGGGGGGAATGAGCAGTTCTTC. Amino acid sequence: CSARDAASGGNEQFF.

This clonotype was recorded a few times. The chain joins TRBV5-1 to TRBJ2-5; TRBD2 might be the D (6 bases). V was cut by 6 bases and J by 2 bases, with 11 bases left in between. The CDR3 runs to 13 residues. Germline assignment: CDR1 SGHRS and CDR2 YFSETQ. In nucleotides, the CDR3 is TGCGCCAGCAACTCAGGAGGGCAAGAGACCCAGTACTTC. Protein sequence: CASNSGGQETQYF.

The chain has TRBV12-3 or TRBV12-4 and TRBJ2-3; D ambiguous. The V gene lost 6 bases and the J gene lost 0 bases, with 10 bases spanning the gap. This CDR3 is 14 amino acids long. CDR3 protein: CASRREASTDTQYF. CDR3 in DNA: TGTGCCAGCAGAAGAGAAGCCAGCACAGATACGCAGTATTTT.

V is TRBV20-1 and J is TRBJ1-2; TRBD1 might be the D (5 bases). Trimming took 3 bases from V and 4 from J, leaving 9 bases between them. The CDR3 totals 12 residues. Germline CDR1 and CDR2: DFQATT and SNEGSKA (reference sequence). The DNA for the CDR3 is TGCAGTGCTAGTGACAGTACCTATGGCTACACCTTC. Amino acids: CSASDSTYGYTF.

The chain combines TRBV12-3 or TRBV12-4 with TRBJ2-1, with 9 bases fitting TRBD2. This CDR3 has 15 amino acids. The V gene end was trimmed by 1 base and the J gene end by 10 bases; junction bases not matched to a gene: 8. The CDR3: CASSLVASGIGEQFF. In DNA form, the CDR3 reads TGTGCCAGCAGTTTAGTGGCTAGCGGGATAGGCGAGCAGTTCTTC.

The gene calls are TRBV5-1 and TRBJ1-4; D possibly corresponds to TRBD1 (6 bases). Trimming removed 0 bases at V and 9 bases at J, with 15 bases between. Germline V lookup: CDR1 SGHRS, CDR2 YFSETQ. The CDR3 consists of 15 residues. CDR3 region: CASSLESTGNQKLFF. The CDR3, as DNA: TGCGCCAGCAGCTTGGAGAGTACAGGGAATCAAAAACTGTTTTTT.

This clonotype turned up a few times. The chain recombines TRBV7-9 with TRBJ2-3; no firm D call. Germline V CDR1 and CDR2: SEHNR, FQNEAQ (reference sequence). Trimming removed 2 bases from V and 2 bases from J, with 5 bases in between. The CDR3 sequence is 13 residues long. CDR3 in amino acids: CASSLQFTDTQYF. CDR3 sequence (DNA): TGTGCCAGCAGCTTACAGTTCACAGATACGCAGTATTTT.

This clonotype was detected only once. The chain joins TRBV20-1 to TRBJ2-3; 13 bases are shared with TRBD2. The germline V gene has CDR1 DFQATT and CDR2 SNEGSKA (reference sequence). The junction had 6 bases not matched to a gene; V was cut back by 6 bases and J by 0 bases. The CDR3 sequence is 16 residues long. The CDR3 DNA follows: TGCAGTGCGCTACTAGCGGGGGGGCCAAGCACAGATACGCAGTATTTT. Translated: CSALLAGGPSTDTQYF.

The chain joins TRBV5-1 to TRBJ2-1; the D gene is possibly TRBD1 (6 bases). V lost 0 bases and J 8 bases, leaving 12 bases between the germline ends. CDR1 SGHRS and CDR2 YFSETQ come from the germline V gene. The CDR3 consists of 14 residues. CDR3 bases: TGCGCCAGCAGCTTGGAACAGGGTTGGGATGAGCAGTTCTTC. The encoded protein is CASSLEQGWDEQFF.

This clonotype has at least ten counts. The chain combines TRBV20-1 with TRBJ2-5; 8 bases match TRBD2. Germline V gene sequence: CDR1 DFQATT, CDR2 SNEGSKA (reference sequence). There are 14 residues in the CDR3. Trimming removed 3 bases from V and 1 base from J; junction bases left unmatched: 4. As DNA, the CDR3 is TGCAGTGCTAGTATGACTAGCGTCCAAGAGACCCAGTACTTC. Residues: CSASMTSVQETQYF.

This clonotype has only a few counts. The chain joins TRBV7-7 to TRBJ2-7; D ambiguous. Trimming pared 0 bases from V and 3 bases from J, leaving 12 bases between. The germline CDR1 and CDR2 sequences are SSHAT and FNYEAQ (reference sequence). The length of the CDR3 is 15 residues. CDR3 region: CASSLADGQNYEQYF. CDR3 DNA sequence: TGTGCCAGCAGCTTAGCGGATGGCCAGAACTACGAGCAGTACTTC. The variable domain in full, with the rest retrieved from reference TRBV7-7 and TRBJ2-7, is GAGVSQSPRYKVTKRGQDVTLRCDPISSHATLYWYQQALGQGPEFLTYFNYEAQPDKSGLPSDRFSAERPEGSISTLTIQRTEQRDSAMYRCASSLADGQNYEQYFGPGTRLTVT.